This T cell receptor (beta chain) comes out of a study of T cell responses to AZD1222 COVID-19 vaccine (dated by TCRdb to about 2021). Regarding the study in general: AZD1222 recipients given second doses at about 4 weeks or at about 12 weeks were pooled, since spike-specific TCR depth and breadth were not found to differ between the two schedules. A total of under 250 trial participants underwent TCR sequencing, of whom roughly 210 had received two doses of AZD1222 and around 25 had received two doses of the MenACWY control vaccine. Enrollment into the trials was organized by age into subgroups of 18-55, 56-69 and 70-plus years, and those subgroups contained roughly 140, 27 and 60 TCR-sequenced participants, respectively. The study at large found these results: Because no day 14 peak-response samples were available, repertoires were characterized only after the peak T cell response. Vaccine-associated CD4 TCRs spanned the whole spike protein, with dominant responses in regions 160-218 and 743-854. Conclusions about previously exposed vaccinees are limited, since just a handful of AZD1222 recipients were seropositive for SARS-CoV-2 at baseline. Participants were mostly white British and included more females than males, and it was suggested by the authors that clonal diversity may have been underestimated. The 56-69-year group was small, and its depth increase did not reach significance, likely because of low power. Nearly half of unique spike-specific TCRs reportedly recognized epitopes outside regions mutated in the B.1.351 and B.1.1.7 variants. After two AZD1222 doses, spike-specific TCR breadth and depth were significantly higher than at day 0 and than in MenACWY recipients.

The CDR3 regions of human TCRbeta chains were analyzed by immunosequencing. Turning to the authors' computational methods: TCRs in the repertoires were matched against a reference library of SARS-CoV-2-specific TCRs that had been generated with the MIRA antigen-specificity platform. Breadth was defined as the fraction of unique TCRs that were SARS-CoV-2-associated, and depth was defined as the fraction of total T cells that were SARS-CoV-2-associated. Using the MIRA data, each spike-specific TCR was assigned both to the spike region to which the TCR was reactive and to a CD4 or CD8 class. Log10-transformed breadth and depth values were compared by one-way ANOVA with Sidak's multiple comparisons tests. Held by TCRdb, this immuneACCESS table contains in-frame sequences only and omits some clones. Under half of the omission traces to an unresolved V gene where checked; the cause of the rest is unknown. V and J calls and clone size are given by that table; D and trimming were obtained from the DNA. The sample records 150,000 or so clones, 85% to 95% of which are singletons. Roughly 2% of the sample rests with the top ten.

Reading the germline V gene gives CDR1 SGHTA and CDR2 FQGNSA. V and J are truncated by 4 bases and 6 bases respectively, leaving an intervening sequence of 20 bases. From the cysteine up to the phenylalanine, the CDR3 has a length of 16 residues. Here the CDR3 DNA is all that survives: 48 bases in frame from base 1. Interpreted using the paper, the time point label stands for: baseline before first vaccination. The vaccinee samples were drawn from two UK trials, COV001 and COV002, one of which was a single-blind randomized controlled phase 2/3 trial testing AZD1222 (ChAdOx1 nCoV-19) in healthy adults. Trial participant PBMC samples were collected at day 0 and day 28 after the second dose for TCRbeta chain sequencing. Worth noting for this clone: The antigen it binds to is not known. Base qualities are not provided; no much larger clone lies one nucleotide away.

The sequence is built from TRBV7-2 and TRBJ2-3; the D gene is perhaps TRBD1 or TRBD2, each of them matching over 5 bases. Sequences were derived from peripheral blood, sampled on day 0 of AZD1222 vaccination. The TCR sequence derives from an adult in good health. CDR3 sequence: CASSYLSWGSRDTQYF. The DNA is TGTGCCAGCAGCTACCTGTCGTGGGGGAGTAGGGATACGCAGTATTTT.